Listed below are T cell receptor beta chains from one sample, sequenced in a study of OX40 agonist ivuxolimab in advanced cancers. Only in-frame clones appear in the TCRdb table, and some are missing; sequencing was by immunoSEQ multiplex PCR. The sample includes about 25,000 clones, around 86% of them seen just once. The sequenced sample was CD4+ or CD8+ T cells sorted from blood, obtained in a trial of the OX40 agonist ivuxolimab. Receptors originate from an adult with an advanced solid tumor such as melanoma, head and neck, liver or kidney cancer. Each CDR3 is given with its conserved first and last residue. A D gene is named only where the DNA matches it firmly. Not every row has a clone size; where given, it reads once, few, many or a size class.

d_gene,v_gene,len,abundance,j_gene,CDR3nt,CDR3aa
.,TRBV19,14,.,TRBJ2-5,TGTGCCAGTAGTCCCCGACTCTGGGGAGAGACCCAGTACTTC,CASSPRLWGETQYF
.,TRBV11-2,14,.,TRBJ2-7,TGTGCCAGCAGCTTAGTATCATTCTCCTACGAGCAGTACTTC,CASSLVSFSYEQYF
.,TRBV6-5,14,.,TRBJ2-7,TGTGCCAGCAGTGCCGGGGGGCTTTCCTACGAGCAGTACTTC,CASSAGGLSYEQYF
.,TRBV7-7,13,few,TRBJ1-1,TGTGCTAGCAGCTTTCTGGAGAACACTGAAGCTTTCTTT,CASSFLENTEAFF
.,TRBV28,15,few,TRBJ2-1,TGTGCCAGCCAAGACCCAGTGAGCTCCTACAATGAGCAGTTCTTC,CASQDPVSSYNEQFF
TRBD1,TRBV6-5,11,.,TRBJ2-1,TGTGCCAGCAGCCACAGGGACAGGGTGATCTTC,CASSHRDRVIF
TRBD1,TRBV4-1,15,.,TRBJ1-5,TGCGCCAGCAGCCAGGGACAGGGAAAGTATCAGCCCCAGCATTTT,CASSQGQGKYQPQHF
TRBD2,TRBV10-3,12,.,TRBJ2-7,TGTGCCATCAGTCGTAGCGGGAGCGGGCAGTACTTC,CAISRSGSGQYF
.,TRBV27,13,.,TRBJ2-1,TGTGCCAGCAGTCTCAGCTCCTACAATGAGCAGTTCTTC,CASSLSSYNEQFF
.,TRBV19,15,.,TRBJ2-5,TGTGCCAGTAGTATAGTTGCAGGGACGGGAGAGACCCAGTACTTC,CASSIVAGTGETQYF
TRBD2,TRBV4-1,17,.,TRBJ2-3,TGCGCCAGCAGCCAGGCCAGCGGGGGGGCCCGCACAGATACGCAGTATTTT,CASSQASGGARTDTQYF
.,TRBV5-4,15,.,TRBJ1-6,TGTGCCAGCAGTCCCGGCCGGATGATCAATTCACCCCTCCACTTT,CASSPGRMINSPLHF
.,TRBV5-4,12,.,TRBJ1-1,TGTGCCAGCAGCGCCGACAGTTCTGAAGCTTTCTTT,CASSADSSEAFF
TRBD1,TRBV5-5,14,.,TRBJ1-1,TGTGCCAGCAGCTTGGGACAGGGGGGAACTGAAGCTTTCTTT,CASSLGQGGTEAFF
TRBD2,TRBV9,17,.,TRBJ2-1,TGTGCCAGCAGCGCGCCGACTAGCGGGGAAACCTACAATGAGCAGTTCTTC,CASSAPTSGETYNEQFF
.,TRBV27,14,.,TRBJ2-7,TGTGCCAGCAGTCCTAAGGGTTACTCCTACGAGCAGTACTTC,CASSPKGYSYEQYF
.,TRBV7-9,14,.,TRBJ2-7,TGTGCCAGCAGCTTAGGGGGTATAGTTGGCGAGCAGTACTTC,CASSLGGIVGEQYF
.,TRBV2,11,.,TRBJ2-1,TGTGCCATGACCCAAGGCCTTGAGCAGTTCTTC,CAMTQGLEQFF
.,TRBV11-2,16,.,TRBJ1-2,TGTGCCAGCAGCTTAGTCGCGGGACTAGGTCTTTATGGCTACACCTTC,CASSLVAGLGLYGYTF
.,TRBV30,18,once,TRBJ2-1,TGTGCCTGGAGTGGGGTTGCGGGATCTAGGAGCTCCTACAATGAGCAGTTCTTC,CAWSGVAGSRSSYNEQFF
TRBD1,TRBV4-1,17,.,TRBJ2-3,TGCGCCAGCAGCCTCCCCCCCCGGGACAGGGGTACAGATACGCAGTATTTT,CASSLPPRDRGTDTQYF
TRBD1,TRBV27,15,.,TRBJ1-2,TGTGCCAGCAGTTTACGGACAGGGGGAAGCTATGGCTACACCTTC,CASSLRTGGSYGYTF
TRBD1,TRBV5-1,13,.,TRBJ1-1,TGCGCCAGCTCGATCACAGGGGTAGTTGAAGCTTTCTTT,CASSITGVVEAFF